Included here is one TCR beta chain sequence, with context. Its target is unknown. This record belongs to a study of vaccination and CD4 T cells after COVID-19. Study-wide context: Overlapping spike peptides of SARS-CoV-2, HCoV-NL63, HCoV-OC43 and HCoV-229E stimulated the cells. A CEFX pool, an HIV-1 Nef pool, or else no peptide went into the control cultures.

The CDR3 loop spans 15 amino acids. V lost 2 bases, J lost 0 bases, and 3 bases stayed unmatched. Germline CDR1 reads SGHRS; CDR2 reads YFSETQ. Treatment: roughly ten-day PBMC culture with coronavirus spike peptide pools or control peptides (ViraFEST assay). According to the study, CD4+ T cells from the unexposed donor were gathered ahead of the COVID-19 pandemic (2011-2018). Using peptide pools, antigen-specific T cells were expanded in ViraFEST before TCRs were sequenced. The study sequenced cultured CD4+ T cell DNA using the Oncomine TCR Beta short-read assay. Researchers extracted genomic DNA from CD4+ T cells that had been cultured. TCRdb re-called the PCR reads with MiXCR, one entry per CDR3 protein. The repertoire holds about 7,600 distinct CDR3 sequences, with about 45% as singletons.

This receptor was identified in a human donor in good health. J is TRBJ2-7 and V is TRBV5-1; 9 positions agree with TRBD1. Sequencing was done on a sample of CD4+ T cells from blood, cultured in vitro. The CDR3 nucleotides are TGCGCCAGCAGCTTAGGACAGGGGAGCTCCTACGAGCAGTACTTC. Residues: CASSLGQGSSYEQYF.